The 6 T cell receptor beta chains below come from one sample, sequenced in a study of cytomegalovirus exposure and HLA in healthy donors. PCR amplification relied on 60 Vbeta primers (plus 13 Jbeta primers). Sequencing was performed with immunoSEQ multiplex PCR; in TCRdb, only in-frame clones are kept and a portion is missing. Counted here are 100,000 to 150,000 clones, approximately 80% occurring once; the ten biggest clones make up around 2.1%. Sequenced material: PBMCs. The receptors originated from a man aged 50 or older in good health and CMV-seronegative.

This CDR3 is CASSPIGQTSYEQYF. CDR3 bases: TGTGCCAGCAGCCCGATCGGACAGACCTCCTACGAGCAGTACTTC. The chain uses TRBV7-2 and TRBJ2-7, with D tentatively TRBD1 (6 bases). This CDR3 has 15 amino acids. Germline-derived CDR1 and CDR2 are SGHTA and FQGNSA. V was clipped by 5 bases and J by 0 bases, with 14 bases between them.

V gene TRBV4-2 combines with J gene TRBJ2-5, with 7 bases identical to TRBD1. TRBJ2-7 explains the end of the DNA better; the J call may be wrong. The CDR3 totals 15 residues. Per the germline V gene, CDR1 is LGHNA and CDR2 is YNFKEQ. The CDR3, as DNA: TGTGCCAGCAGCCAAGGGGACAGACCCTCCTACGAGCAGTACTTC. Residues: CASSQGDRPSYEQYF.

Only one count was recorded for this clone. For the CDR3, the DNA is TGTGCCAGTAGCGGGACAGGGAATCAGCCCCAGCATTTT. Its protein is CASSGTGNQPQHF. The chain is built from TRBV19 and TRBJ1-5; 9 bases align to TRBD1. The germline V gene encodes CDR1 LNHDA and CDR2 SQIVND (reference sequence). The CDR3 length is 13 residues. With 6 bases clipped from V and 4 bases from J, the junction kept 1 base outside the gene matches.

The gene calls are TRBV6-1 and TRBJ2-7; D uncertain. Trimming cost V 2 bases and J 4 bases, with 6 bases left between them. Germline V gives CDR1 MNHNS, CDR2 SASEGT. CDR3 length: 12 residues. Written as DNA, the CDR3 is TGTGCCAGCAGTGAAATCGGGTACGAGCAGTACGTC. Its translation is CASSEIGYEQYV.

J is TRBJ2-7 and V is TRBV18, with TRBD1 as a possible D gene (6 bases). Looked up from germline, CDR1 is KGHSH and CDR2 is LQKENI. The CDR3 runs to 15 residues. V lost 6 bases and J lost 2, with 17 bases in between. This CDR3 reads CASSPSVGTTYEQYV. The CDR3 DNA follows: TGTGCCAGCTCCCCAAGCGTAGGGACAACCTACGAGCAGTACGTC.

This clone was seen only a few times. The rearrangement uses TRBV6-5 and TRBJ1-6; D call uncertain. Germline CDR1 reads MNHEY; CDR2 reads SVGAGI. V shed 8 bases and J shed 7 bases, with 9 bases lying between them. CDR3 length: 12 amino acids. The CDR3 loop reads CASRRSNSPLHF. DNA of the CDR3: TGTGCCAGCCGGCGGAGCAATTCACCCCTCCACTTT.